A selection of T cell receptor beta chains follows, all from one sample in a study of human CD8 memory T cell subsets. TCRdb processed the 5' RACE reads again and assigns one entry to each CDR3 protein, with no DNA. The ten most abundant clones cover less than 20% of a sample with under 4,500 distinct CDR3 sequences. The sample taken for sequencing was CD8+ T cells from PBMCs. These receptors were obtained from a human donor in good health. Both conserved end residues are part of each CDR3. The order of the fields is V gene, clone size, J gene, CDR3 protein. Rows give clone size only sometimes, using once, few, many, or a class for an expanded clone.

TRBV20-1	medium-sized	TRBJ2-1	CSAREPRSSYNEQFF
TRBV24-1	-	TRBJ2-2	CATSALKAGELFF
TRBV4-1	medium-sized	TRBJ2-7	CASSQEVPPSLSSYEQYF
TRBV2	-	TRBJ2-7	CASSIYGAYEQYF
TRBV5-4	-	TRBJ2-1	CASSLAFGSSTHNEQFF
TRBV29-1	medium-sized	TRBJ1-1	CSVTILNTEAFF
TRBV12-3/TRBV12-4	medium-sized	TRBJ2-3	CASTDRTDTQYF
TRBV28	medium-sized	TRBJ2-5	CASHQVSEPTQYF
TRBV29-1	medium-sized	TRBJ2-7	CSVDTGASGDPYEQYF
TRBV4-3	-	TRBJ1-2	CASSPGQVPFYGYTF
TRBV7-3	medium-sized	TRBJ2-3	CASSLTEDTQYF
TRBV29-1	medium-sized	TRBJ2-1	CSVEGQAYNEQFF
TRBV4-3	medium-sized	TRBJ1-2	CASSQDHRGPNYGYTF
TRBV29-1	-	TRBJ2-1	CSVEAWDSTAGEQFF
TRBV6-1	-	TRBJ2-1	CASGGGLADNTRDNEQFF
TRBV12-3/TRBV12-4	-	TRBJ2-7	CASSGTGSYEQYF
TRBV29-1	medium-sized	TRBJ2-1	CSVADRGSYNEQFF
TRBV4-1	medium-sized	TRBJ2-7	CASSQVLSAAGDEQYF
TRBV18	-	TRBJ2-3	CASSPPEDTQYF
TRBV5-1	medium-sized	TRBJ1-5	CASSLLMAPFGVSNQPQHF
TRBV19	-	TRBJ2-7	CASSNHYEQYF
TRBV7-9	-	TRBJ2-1	CASSFRTDNEQFF
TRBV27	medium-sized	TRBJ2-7	CASSSGLYYEQYF
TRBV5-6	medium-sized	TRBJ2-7	CASSFALEPNKQYF